This T cell receptor beta chain was observed in a study of glioma-infiltrating T cells after dendritic cell vaccination (dated by TCRdb to the mid-2010s). The study in broad terms: Of the roughly 15 glioblastoma patients in the cohort, all drawn from Phase I and II dendritic cell vaccination trials, 9 were newly diagnosed and 6 had recurrent disease. To make the vaccine, monocyte-derived dendritic cells were cultured for seven to eight days with IL-4 and GM-CSF and then pulsed overnight with autologous tumor lysate. In glioblastoma patients vaccinated with dendritic cells, deep sequencing of TCR beta CDR3 regions served to measure the amount of tumor-infiltrating lymphocytes and to compare repertoires between tumor and blood. Between about 2002 and 2012, the patients were given dendritic cell vaccination pulsed with autologous tumor lysate. Patients received three intradermal dendritic cell vaccine injections at biweekly intervals in the arm below the axilla. Survival after dendritic cell vaccination was correlated with TCR sequencing metrics such as TIL content and the overlap between tumor and blood repertoires.

As for this clone: This clone's antigen is unknown. Within one base of it there is no much larger clone, and no base qualities were kept.

To be selected, patients needed enough residual fresh-frozen tumor tissue and more than two years of available survival data. Molecular status otherwise varied across the glioblastoma patients, but none of them carried an isocitrate dehydrogenase mutation. PBMC were collected before vaccination, two weeks after the third vaccination, and at tumor progression if progression occurred. Genomic DNA was extracted with the Qiagen DNeasy Blood extraction Kit. Using the immunoSEQ assay, TCRB CDR3 regions were amplified from around 2 micrograms of genomic DNA, or from all available DNA when less than that was on hand. The multiplex PCR employed 60 forward primers targeting TCR V beta segments and 13 reverse primers targeting J beta segments. To estimate the number of reads per starting template, synthetic control templates were added to each sample at limiting dilution. Reads of 87 bp were generated by sequencing on the Illumina HiSeq System. Under the source paper's analysis protocol: PCR and sequencing errors were removed by a nearest neighbor algorithm that merged closely related sequences. TCR overlap was measured as the percentage of unique tumor TCR beta sequences also present in the same patient's peripheral blood. Entries here come from immuneACCESS through TCRdb and include only in-frame sequences with V and J called. Some clones fail to appear in such tables; in the studies checked, an unresolved V gene covers under half of the shortfall, and the cause of the remainder is unknown. For V, J and clone size, that table is used; D and trimming come from the DNA. In this sample the table shows roughly 100,000 clones, roughly 76% of which occur a single time. Together, the top ten hold around 12% of the sample.

Study-wide conclusions, independent of this receptor: TCR clonality showed no direct relationship with survival, which suggests that a diverse polyclonal response may be important. The cohort was small and heterogeneous, only a few patients had full blood and tumor sets, and even fewer had initial-recurrent tumor pairs. Longer time to progression and overall survival after dendritic cell vaccination were predicted by higher estimated pretreatment TIL content. The TCR overlap response model with three groups was called speculative and said to need prospective validation.

V gives up 2 bases and J gives up 7 bases, and the segment between their germline ends measures 12 bases. CDR3 length: 13 amino acids, cysteine to phenylalanine. The DNA shown is the 39-base CDR3, in frame from base 1. CDR1 and CDR2, per the germline V gene (reference sequence), are GTSNPN and SVGIG. This specimen was blood, taken before dendritic cell vaccination. The sequence was obtained from a human donor with glioblastoma. The chain was built from TRBV30 and TRBJ2-1; the D gene remains uncertain. The CDR3 in this case is CAWSPQPWNEQFF. The DNA sequence is TGTGCCTGGAGTCCACAACCATGGAATGAGCAGTTCTTC.